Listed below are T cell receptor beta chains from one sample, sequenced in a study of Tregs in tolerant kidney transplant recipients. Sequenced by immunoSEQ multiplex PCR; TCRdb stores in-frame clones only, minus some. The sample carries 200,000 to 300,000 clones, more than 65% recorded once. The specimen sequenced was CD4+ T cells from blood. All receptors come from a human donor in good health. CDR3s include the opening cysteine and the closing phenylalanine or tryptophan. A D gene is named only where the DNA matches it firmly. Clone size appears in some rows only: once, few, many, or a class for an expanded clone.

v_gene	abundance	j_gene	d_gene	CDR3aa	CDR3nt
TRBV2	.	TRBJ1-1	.	CASSEGWGLDNTEAFF	TGTGCCAGCAGTGAGGGTTGGGGGCTAGATAACACTGAAGCTTTCTTT
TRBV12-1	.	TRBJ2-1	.	CASSWRLAGFSYNEQFF	TGTGCCAGCAGCTGGCGACTAGCGGGATTCTCCTACAATGAGCAGTTCTTC
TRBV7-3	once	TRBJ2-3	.	CASSMTPASTDTQYF	TGTGCCAGCAGCATGACTCCGGCTAGCACAGATACGCAGTATTTT
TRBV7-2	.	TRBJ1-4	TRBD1	CASSPDRGLEKLFF	TGTGCCAGCAGCCCGGACAGGGGGCTGGAAAAACTGTTTTTT
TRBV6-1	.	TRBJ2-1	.	CASSETGWGSYNEQFF	TGTGCCAGCAGTGAAACAGGTTGGGGGTCCTACAATGAGCAGTTCTTC
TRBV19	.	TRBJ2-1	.	CASSAGTYYNEQFF	TGTGCCAGTAGTGCCGGGACTTATTACAATGAGCAGTTCTTC
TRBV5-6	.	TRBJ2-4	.	CASSLLAAINIQYF	TGTGCCAGCAGCTTACTAGCCGCAATAAACATTCAGTACTTC
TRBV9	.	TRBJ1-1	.	CASSVGEGSSTEAFF	TGTGCCAGCAGCGTAGGGGAGGGGTCCTCCACTGAAGCTTTCTTT
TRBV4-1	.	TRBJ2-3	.	CASSRDRVGGVDTQYF	TGCGCCAGCAGCCGAGACAGAGTAGGAGGGGTGGATACGCAGTATTTT
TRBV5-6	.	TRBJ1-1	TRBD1	CASSSGPTGTGYTEAFF	TGTGCCAGCAGCTCGGGGCCGACCGGGACAGGGTACACTGAAGCTTTCTTT
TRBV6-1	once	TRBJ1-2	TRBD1	CASSEAGQAMLHYGYTF	TGTGCCAGCAGTGAAGCGGGACAGGCGATGCTTCACTATGGCTACACCTTC
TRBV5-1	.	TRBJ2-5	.	CASSLLSDQETQYF	TGCGCCAGCAGCTTGTTGTCAGATCAAGAGACCCAGTACTTC
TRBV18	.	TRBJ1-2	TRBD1	CASSPQVGQDNYGYTF	TGTGCCAGCTCACCACAAGTCGGACAGGATAACTATGGCTACACCTTC
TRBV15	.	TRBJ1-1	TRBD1	CATSKVDRDSYSRTEAFF	TGTGCCACCAGCAAGGTGGACCGGGACAGCTACTCCCGGACTGAAGCTTTCTTT
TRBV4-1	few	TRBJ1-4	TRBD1	CASSQHGTGSEKLFF	TGCGCCAGCAGCCAGCATGGGACAGGGAGTGAAAAACTGTTTTTT
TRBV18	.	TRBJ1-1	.	CASSPGTNTEAFF	TGTGCCAGCTCTCCGGGAACGAACACTGAAGCTTTCTTT
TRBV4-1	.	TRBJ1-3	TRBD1	CASSHVNRGSGNTIYF	TGCGCCAGCAGCCACGTAAACAGGGGGAGCGGAAACACCATATATTTT
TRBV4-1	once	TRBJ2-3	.	CASSQVPPPPRARTDTQYF	TGCGCCAGCAGCCAAGTACCCCCCCCTCCGCGAGCTAGGACAGATACGCAGTATTTT
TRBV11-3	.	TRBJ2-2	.	CASSLDPAVNTGELFF	TGTGCCAGCAGCTTAGATCCAGCAGTGAACACCGGGGAGCTGTTTTTT
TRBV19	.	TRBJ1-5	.	CASNLWQGGQPQHF	TGTGCCAGTAACCTTTGGCAGGGAGGTCAGCCCCAGCATTTT
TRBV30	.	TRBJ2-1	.	CAWSVLDEQFF	TGTGCCTGGAGTGTACTGGATGAGCAGTTCTTC
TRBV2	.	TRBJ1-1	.	CASSVGPGKAFF	TGTGCCAGCAGTGTGGGGCCTGGAAAAGCTTTCTTT
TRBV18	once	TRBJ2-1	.	CASSPGAGNEQFF	TGTGCCAGCTCACCAGGGGCCGGGAATGAGCAGTTCTTC
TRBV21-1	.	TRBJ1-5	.	CASSKSPKKGQGPPYSNQPQHF	TGTGCCAGCAGCAAATCCCCTAAAAAGGGCCAGGGCCCCCCTTATAGCAATCAGCCCCAGCATTTT
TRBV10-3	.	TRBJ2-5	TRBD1	CAIWGQGQETQYF	TGTGCCATTTGGGGACAGGGCCAAGAGACCCAGTACTTC
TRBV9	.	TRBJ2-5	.	CASSVASGRETQYF	TGTGCCAGCAGCGTAGCGTCAGGACGGGAGACCCAGTACTTC
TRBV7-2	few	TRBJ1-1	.	CASSLFVNTEAFF	TGTGCCAGCAGCTTATTTGTGAACACTGAAGCTTTCTTT
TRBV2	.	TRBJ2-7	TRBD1	CASSPRDSPEQYF	TGTGCCAGCAGCCCCAGGGACAGTCCCGAGCAGTACTTC
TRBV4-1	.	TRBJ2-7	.	CASSQEGNLYEQYF	TGCGCCAGCAGCCAAGAAGGAAACCTCTACGAGCAGTACTTC
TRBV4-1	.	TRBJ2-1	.	CASSQVGLEQFF	TGCGCCAGCAGCCAAGTTGGCCTTGAGCAGTTCTTC
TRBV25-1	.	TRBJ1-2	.	CASSDTGRPYGYTF	TGTGCCAGCAGTGATACAGGCCGGCCCTATGGCTACACCTTC
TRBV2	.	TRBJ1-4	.	CASSEGGSGNEKLFF	TGTGCCAGCAGTGAAGGGGGTAGCGGTAATGAAAAACTGTTTTTT
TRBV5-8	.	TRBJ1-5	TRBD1	CASSSGQGSNQPQHF	TGTGCCAGCAGCTCGGGACAGGGAAGCAATCAGCCCCAGCATTTT
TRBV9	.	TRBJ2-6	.	CASSVRVGTGANVLTF	TGTGCCAGCAGCGTAAGGGTGGGTACTGGGGCCAACGTCCTGACTTTC
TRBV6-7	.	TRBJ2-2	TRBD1	CASSYRDRLNTGELFF	TGTGCCAGCAGTTACCGGGACAGGCTGAACACCGGGGAGCTGTTTTTT
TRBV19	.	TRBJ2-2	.	CASSIRSWRGRQTNTGELFF	TGTGCCAGTAGTATTAGGAGTTGGCGGGGGCGGCAGACGAACACCGGGGAGCTGTTTTTT
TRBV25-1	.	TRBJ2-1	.	CASSEPAALGNEQFF	TGTGCCAGCAGTGAACCAGCGGCCCTAGGGAATGAGCAGTTCTTC